The clone carrying this T cell receptor beta chain was counted many times. The unsorted libraries had their origin in 2 million PBMCs stored at -80 C. This entry is derived from a study of neurological immune-mediated disorders. From the 5' RACE reads, TCRdb called clonotypes with MiXCR, one entry per CDR3 protein. The sample has under 40,000 distinct CDR3 sequences, 13% to 15% seen once. CDR3 length equals 16 residues. In germline, CDR1 is LGHNA, CDR2 YSLEER. V was clipped by 0 bases and J by 8 bases, with 17 bases between them. The sequencing sample was made of PBMCs. The V call is TRBV4-3, the J call TRBJ2-1; tentative D call: TRBD2 (6 bases). This TCR was recovered from a woman aged 50 to 60 with HTLV-1-associated myelopathy (HAM/TSP). DNA for the CDR3: TGCGCCAGCAGCCAAGAATCTCAAAGGAGGGTCTATGAGCAGTTCTTC. Translated: CASSQESQRRVYEQFF.